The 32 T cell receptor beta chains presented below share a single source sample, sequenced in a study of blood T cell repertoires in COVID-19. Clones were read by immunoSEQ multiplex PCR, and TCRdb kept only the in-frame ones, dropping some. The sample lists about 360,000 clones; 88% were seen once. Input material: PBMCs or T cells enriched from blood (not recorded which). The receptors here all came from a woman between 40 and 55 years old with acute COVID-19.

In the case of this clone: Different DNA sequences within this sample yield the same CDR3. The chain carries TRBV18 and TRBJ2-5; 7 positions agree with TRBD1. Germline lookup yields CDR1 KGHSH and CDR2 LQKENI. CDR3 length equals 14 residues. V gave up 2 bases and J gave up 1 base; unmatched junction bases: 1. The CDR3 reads CASSPGTAQETQYF. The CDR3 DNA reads TGTGCCAGCTCACCAGGGACAGCCCAAGAGACCCAGTACTTC. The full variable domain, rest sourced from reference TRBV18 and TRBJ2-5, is NAGVMQNPRHLVRRRGQEARLRCSPMKGHSHVYWYRQLPEEGLKFMVYLQKENIIDESGMPKERFSAEFPKEGPSILRIQQVVRGDSAAYFCASSPGTAQETQYFGPGTRLLVL.

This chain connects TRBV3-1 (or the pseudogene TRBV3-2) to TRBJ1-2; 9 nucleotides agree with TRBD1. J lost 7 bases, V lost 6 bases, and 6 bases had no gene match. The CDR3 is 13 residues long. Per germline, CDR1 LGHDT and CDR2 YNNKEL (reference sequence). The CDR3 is CASRGQGTLGYTF. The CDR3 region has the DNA TGTGCCAGCAGGGGACAGGGAACGCTTGGCTACACCTTC.

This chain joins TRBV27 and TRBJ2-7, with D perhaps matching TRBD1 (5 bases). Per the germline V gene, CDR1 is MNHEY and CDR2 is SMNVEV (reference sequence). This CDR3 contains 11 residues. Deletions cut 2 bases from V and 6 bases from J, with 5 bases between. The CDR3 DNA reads TGTGCCAGCAGTTTAGGGGCCGAGCAGTACTTC. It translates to CASSLGAEQYF.

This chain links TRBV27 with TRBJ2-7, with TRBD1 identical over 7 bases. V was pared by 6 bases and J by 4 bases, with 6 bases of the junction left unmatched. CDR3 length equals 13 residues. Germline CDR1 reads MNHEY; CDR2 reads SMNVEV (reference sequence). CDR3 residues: CASRLGTDYEQYF. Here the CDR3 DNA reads TGTGCCAGCAGGTTAGGGACAGATTACGAGCAGTACTTC.

This chain's CDR3 is CASSPGLAESYNEQFF. The CDR3 bases are TGTGCCAGCAGCCCGGGACTAGCGGAATCCTACAATGAGCAGTTCTTC. V and J are TRBV3-1 (or the pseudogene TRBV3-2) and TRBJ2-1; TRBD2 matches at 11 bases. V shed 4 bases and J 1 base; nucleotides not matched to a gene: 3. Germline CDR1 and CDR2: LGHDT and YNNKEL (reference sequence). The CDR3 runs 16 residues.

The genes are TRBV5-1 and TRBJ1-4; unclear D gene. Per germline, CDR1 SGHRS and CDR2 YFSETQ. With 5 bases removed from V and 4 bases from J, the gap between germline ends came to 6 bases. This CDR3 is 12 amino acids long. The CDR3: CASREDNEKLFF. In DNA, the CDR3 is TGCGCCAGCAGGGAGGATAATGAAAAACTGTTTTTT.

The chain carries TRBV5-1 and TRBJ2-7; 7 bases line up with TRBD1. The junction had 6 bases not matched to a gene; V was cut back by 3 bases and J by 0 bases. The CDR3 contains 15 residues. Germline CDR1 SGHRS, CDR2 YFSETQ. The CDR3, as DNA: TGCGCCAGCAGCTCTACGGGACAGAGCTCCTACGAGCAGTACTTC. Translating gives CASSSTGQSSYEQYF.

CDR3 DNA sequence: TGTGCCAGCAGCGAAAGAGTACTAGCGGGGATCACAGATACGCAGTATTTT. Its translation: CASSERVLAGITDTQYF. This chain joins TRBV2 and TRBJ2-3; 10 bases agree with TRBD2. The germline gives CDR1 SNHLY, CDR2 FYNNEI. Trimming at V came to 6 bases and at J to 2 bases, leaving 11 bases not matched to a gene. This CDR3 region has 17 residues.

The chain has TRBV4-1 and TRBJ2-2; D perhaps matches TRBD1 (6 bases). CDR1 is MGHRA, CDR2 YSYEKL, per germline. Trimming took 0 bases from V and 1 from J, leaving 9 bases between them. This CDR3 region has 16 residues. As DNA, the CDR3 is TGCGCCAGCAGCCAAGATTTGGGACAGAACACCGGGGAGCTGTTTTTT. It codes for CASSQDLGQNTGELFF.

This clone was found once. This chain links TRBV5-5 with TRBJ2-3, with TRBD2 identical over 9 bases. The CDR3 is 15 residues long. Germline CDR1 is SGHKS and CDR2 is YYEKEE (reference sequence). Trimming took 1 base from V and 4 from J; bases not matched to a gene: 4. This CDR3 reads CASSLRRGGADTQYF. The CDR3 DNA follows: TGTGCCAGCAGCTTGCGGCGGGGGGGAGCAGATACGCAGTATTTT.

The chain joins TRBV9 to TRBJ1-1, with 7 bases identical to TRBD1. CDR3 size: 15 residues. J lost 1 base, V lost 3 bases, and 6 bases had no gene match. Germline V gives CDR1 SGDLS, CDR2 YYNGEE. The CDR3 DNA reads TGTGCCAGCAGCGCGAGGGGGCGCGAGAACACTGAAGCTTTCTTT. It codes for CASSARGRENTEAFF.

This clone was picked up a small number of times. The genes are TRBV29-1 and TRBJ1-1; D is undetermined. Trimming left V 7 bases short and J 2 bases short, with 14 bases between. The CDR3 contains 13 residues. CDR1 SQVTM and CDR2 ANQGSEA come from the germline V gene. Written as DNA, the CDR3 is TGCAGCGACCTGACCGGGGATAACACTGAAGCTTTCTTT. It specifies CSDLTGDNTEAFF.

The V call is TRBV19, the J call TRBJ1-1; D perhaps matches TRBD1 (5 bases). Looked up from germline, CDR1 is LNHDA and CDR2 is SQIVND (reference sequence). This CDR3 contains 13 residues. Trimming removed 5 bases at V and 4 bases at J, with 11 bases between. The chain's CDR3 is CASSGRRGTEAFF. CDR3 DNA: TGTGCCAGTAGTGGGAGGAGGGGCACTGAAGCTTTCTTT.

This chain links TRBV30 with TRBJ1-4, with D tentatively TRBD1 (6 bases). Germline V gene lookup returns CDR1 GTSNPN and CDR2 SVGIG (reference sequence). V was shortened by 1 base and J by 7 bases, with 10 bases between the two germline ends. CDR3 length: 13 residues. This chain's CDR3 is CAWSADRPEKLFF. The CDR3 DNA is TGTGCCTGGAGTGCCGACAGGCCTGAAAAACTGTTTTTT.

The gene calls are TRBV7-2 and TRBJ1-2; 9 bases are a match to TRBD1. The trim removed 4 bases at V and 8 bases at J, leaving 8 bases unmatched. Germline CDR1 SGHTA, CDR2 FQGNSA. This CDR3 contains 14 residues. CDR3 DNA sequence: TGTGCCAGCAGCTGGGGGGACAGGGTGGAAGGCTACACCTTC. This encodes CASSWGDRVEGYTF.

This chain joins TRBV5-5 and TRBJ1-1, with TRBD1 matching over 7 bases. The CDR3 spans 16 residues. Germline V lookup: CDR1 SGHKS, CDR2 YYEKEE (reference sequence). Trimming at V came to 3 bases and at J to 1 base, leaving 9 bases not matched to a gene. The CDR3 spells CASSYPPQGRNTEAFF. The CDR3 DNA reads TGTGCCAGCAGCTACCCCCCACAGGGGAGGAACACTGAAGCTTTCTTT. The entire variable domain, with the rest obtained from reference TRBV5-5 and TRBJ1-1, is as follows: DAGVTQSPTHLIKTRGQQVTLRCSPISGHKSVSWYQQVLGQGPQFIFQYYEKEERGRGNFPDRFSARQFPNYSSELNVNALLLGDSALYLCASSYPPQGRNTEAFFGQGTRLTVV.

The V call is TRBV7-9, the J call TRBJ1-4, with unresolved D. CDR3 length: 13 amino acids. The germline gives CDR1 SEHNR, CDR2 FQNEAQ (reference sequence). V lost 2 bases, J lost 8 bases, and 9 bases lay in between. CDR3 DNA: TGTGCCAGCAGCTTAACGGGAAGCGAAAAACTGTTTTTT. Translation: CASSLTGSEKLFF.

The CDR3: CASSEYGWAFSGETQYF. The CDR3 DNA is TGTGCCAGCAGTGAATATGGGTGGGCCTTTTCAGGAGAGACCCAGTACTTC. The chain is built from TRBV25-1 and TRBJ2-5; no definite D call. The V and J ends lost 0 bases and 4 bases respectively, with 18 bases between them. The V gene's germline CDR1 is MGHDK and CDR2 SYGVNS. CDR3 size: 17 residues.

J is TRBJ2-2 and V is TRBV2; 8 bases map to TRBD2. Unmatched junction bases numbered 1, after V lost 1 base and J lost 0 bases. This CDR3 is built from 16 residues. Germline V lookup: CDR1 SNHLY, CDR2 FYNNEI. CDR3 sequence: CASSEELAANTGELFF. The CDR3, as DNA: TGTGCCAGCAGTGAAGAACTAGCGGCGAACACCGGGGAGCTGTTTTTT.

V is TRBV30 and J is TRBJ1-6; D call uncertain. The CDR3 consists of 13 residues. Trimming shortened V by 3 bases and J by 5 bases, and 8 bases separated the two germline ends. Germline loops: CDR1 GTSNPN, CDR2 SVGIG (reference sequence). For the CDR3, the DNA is TGTGCCTGGAGACCCCGGGATAATTCACCCCTCCACTTT. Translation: CAWRPRDNSPLHF.

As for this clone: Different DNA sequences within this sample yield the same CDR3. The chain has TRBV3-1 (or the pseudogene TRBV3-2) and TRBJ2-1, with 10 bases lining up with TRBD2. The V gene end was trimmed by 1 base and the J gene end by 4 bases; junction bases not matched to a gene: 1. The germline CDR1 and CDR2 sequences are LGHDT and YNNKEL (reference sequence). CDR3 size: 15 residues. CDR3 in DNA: TGTGCCAGCAGCCAAGTAGCGGGGGGATACAATGAGCAGTTCTTC. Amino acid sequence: CASSQVAGGYNEQFF.

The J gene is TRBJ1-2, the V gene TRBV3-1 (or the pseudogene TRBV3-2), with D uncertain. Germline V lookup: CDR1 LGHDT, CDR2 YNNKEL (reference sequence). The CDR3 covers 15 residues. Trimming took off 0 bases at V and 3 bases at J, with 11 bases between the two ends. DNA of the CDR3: TGTGCCAGCAGCCAAGACGAGACAAACGACTATGGCTACACCTTC. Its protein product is CASSQDETNDYGYTF.

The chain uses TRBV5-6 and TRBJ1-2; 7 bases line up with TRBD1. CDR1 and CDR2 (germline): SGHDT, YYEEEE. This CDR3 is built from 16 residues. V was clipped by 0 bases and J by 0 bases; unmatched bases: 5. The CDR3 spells CASSLEPGTANYGYTF. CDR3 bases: TGTGCCAGCAGCTTGGAACCGGGGACAGCTAACTATGGCTACACCTTC.

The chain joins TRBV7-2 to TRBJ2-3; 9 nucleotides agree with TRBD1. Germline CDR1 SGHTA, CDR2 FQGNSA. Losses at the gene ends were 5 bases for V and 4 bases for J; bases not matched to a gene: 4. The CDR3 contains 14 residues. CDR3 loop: CASSVDRGSDTQYF. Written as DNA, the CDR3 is TGTGCCAGCAGCGTGGACAGGGGTTCAGATACGCAGTATTTT.

This CDR3 is CASTSSGNTIYF. CDR3 sequence (DNA): TGTGCCAGTACTAGCTCTGGAAACACCATATATTTT. This sequence joins TRBV19 and TRBJ1-3; D remains ambiguous. This CDR3 region has 12 residues. Germline lookup yields CDR1 LNHDA and CDR2 SQIVND (reference sequence). The V and J ends lost 7 bases and 0 bases respectively, with 4 bases between them.

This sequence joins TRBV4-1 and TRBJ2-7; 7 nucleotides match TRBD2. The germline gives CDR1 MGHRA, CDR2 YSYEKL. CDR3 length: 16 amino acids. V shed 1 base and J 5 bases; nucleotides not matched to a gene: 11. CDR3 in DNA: TGCGCCAGCAGCCAAGGTGGGGAGGGAGGGTACGACGAGCAGTACTTC. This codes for CASSQGGEGGYDEQYF.

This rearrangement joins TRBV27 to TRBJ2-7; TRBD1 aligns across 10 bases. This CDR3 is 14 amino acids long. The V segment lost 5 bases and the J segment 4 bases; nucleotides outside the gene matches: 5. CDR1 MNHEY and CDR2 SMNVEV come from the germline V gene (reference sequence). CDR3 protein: CASSIDRGRYEQYF. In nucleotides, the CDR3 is TGTGCCAGCAGTATCGACAGGGGGCGGTACGAGCAGTACTTC.

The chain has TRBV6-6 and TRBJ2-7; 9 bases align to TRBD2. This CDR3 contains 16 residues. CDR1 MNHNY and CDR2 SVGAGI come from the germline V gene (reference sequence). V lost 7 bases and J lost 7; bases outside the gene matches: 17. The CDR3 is CASKPSGLAGRFEQYF. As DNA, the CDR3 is TGTGCCAGCAAACCCTCCGGGCTAGCGGGGCGCTTTGAGCAGTACTTC.

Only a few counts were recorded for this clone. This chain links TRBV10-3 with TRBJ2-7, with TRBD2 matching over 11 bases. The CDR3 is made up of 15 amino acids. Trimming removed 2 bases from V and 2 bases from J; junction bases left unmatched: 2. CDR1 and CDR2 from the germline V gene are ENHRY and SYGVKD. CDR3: CAISEVAGGPYEQYF. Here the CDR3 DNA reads TGTGCCATCAGTGAGGTAGCGGGGGGGCCCTACGAGCAGTACTTC.

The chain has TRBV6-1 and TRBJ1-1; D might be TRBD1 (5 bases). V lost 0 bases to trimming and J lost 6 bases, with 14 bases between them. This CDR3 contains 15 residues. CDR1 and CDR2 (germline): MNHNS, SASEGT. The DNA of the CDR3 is TGTGCCAGCAGTGAAGCGAGCGCAGGGAGGGCTGAAGCTTTCTTT. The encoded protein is CASSEASAGRAEAFF.

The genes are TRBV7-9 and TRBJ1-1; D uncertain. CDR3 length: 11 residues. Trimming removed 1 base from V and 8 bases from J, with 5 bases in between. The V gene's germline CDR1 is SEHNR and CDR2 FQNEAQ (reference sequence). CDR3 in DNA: TGTGCCAGCAGCTTAGAGAGAGAAGCTTTCTTT. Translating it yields CASSLEREAFF.

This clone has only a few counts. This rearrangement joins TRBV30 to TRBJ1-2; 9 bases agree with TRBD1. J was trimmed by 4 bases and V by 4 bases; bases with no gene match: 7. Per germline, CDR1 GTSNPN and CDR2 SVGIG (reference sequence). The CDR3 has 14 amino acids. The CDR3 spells CAWTLTGGVYGYTF. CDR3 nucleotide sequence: TGTGCCTGGACCCTGACAGGGGGTGTCTATGGCTACACCTTC. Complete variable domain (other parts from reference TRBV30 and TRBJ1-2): SQTIHQWPATLVQPVGSPLSLECTVEGTSNPNLYWYRQAAGRGLQLLFYSVGIGQISSEVPQNLSASRPQDRQFILSSKKLLLSDSGFYLCAWTLTGGVYGYTFGSGTRLTVV.